These T cell receptor beta chains were read from a single sample in a study of tumor-infiltrating lymphocytes in primary liver carcinoma. MiXCR, applied by TCRdb to the multiplex PCR reads, yields one record per CDR3 protein. The sample yields just under 45,000 distinct CDR3 sequences, 73% seen once. The sequenced sample was liver tumor tissue from sampling region 2. The receptors come from a man aged 35 to 55 with primary liver carcinoma and hepatitis B virus infection. Both conserved end residues are part of each CDR3. The D gene is left open where the match is weak. Rows may omit the clone size; those that give it use once, few, many or a size class.

d_gene	abundance	v_gene	j_gene	CDR3nt	CDR3aa
NA	NA	TRBV7-9	TRBJ2-1	TGTGCCAGTTGTGACAGTTTATCCGAAAACAATGTGCAGTTCTTC	CASCDSLSENNVQFF
NA	NA	TRBV10-1	TRBJ1-1	TGCGTCAGCAGTGAGCTCCGGAACACTGAAGCTTTCTTT	CVSSELRNTEAFF
NA	NA	TRBV7-8	TRBJ2-7	TGTACCAGCAGCCCGGCTGATTCCTACGAGCAGTACTTC	CTSSPADSYEQYF
NA	many	TRBV2	TRBJ2-1	TGTGCCAGCAGTGTAGCGGCCGATCGTAATGAGCAGTTCTTC	CASSVAADRNEQFF
NA	many	TRBV7-9	TRBJ1-5	TGTGCCAGCAGCACACAGGAGGGTCAGCCCCAGCATTTT	CASSTQEGQPQHF
NA	NA	TRBV4-1	TRBJ1-2	TGCGCCAGTGGCCCGTCCACTGGACCCAACTATGGCTACACCTTC	CASGPSTGPNYGYTF
NA	medium-sized	TRBV10-3	TRBJ2-1	TGTGCCATCAGACGTGACTTGAGCTCCTACAATGAGCAGTTCTTC	CAIRRDLSSYNEQFF
NA	many	TRBV14	TRBJ2-7	TGTGCCAGCAGCCAAGACAGGGTGACGGCCTACGAGCAGTACTTC	CASSQDRVTAYEQYF
NA	NA	TRBV29-1	TRBJ2-1	TGCAGCGTCAACCCCGATGAGCAATCCTTC	CSVNPDEQSF
NA	many	TRBV2	TRBJ1-4	TGTGCCAGCAGGATAACATGGACTAATGAAAAACTGTTTTTT	CASRITWTNEKLFF
NA	once	TRBV11-2	TRBJ1-1	TGTGTCAGCAGCTTAGATCGGGGCCCGCATGGTGAAGCTTTCTTT	CVSSLDRGPHGEAFF
NA	NA	TRBV6-6	TRBJ1-1	TGTGCCAACCAAACCACAGGGATGAAGACCGAAGCTTTCTTT	CANQTTGMKTEAFF